This T cell receptor beta chain was sequenced in a study of cytomegalovirus exposure and HLA in healthy donors. Points from the study as a whole: In a later analysis, compared with equally common non-associated chains, HLA-associated beta chains were more expanded.

V shed 1 base and J 2 bases; nucleotides not matched to a gene: 2. Germline assignment: CDR1 SGHDN and CDR2 FVKESK. The CDR3 totals 16 residues. Worth noting for this clone: The antigen is not known.

With 60 Vbeta and 13 Jbeta primers, the PCR was carried out. Repertoires were generated with immunoSEQ multiplex PCR, while TCRdb's copy carries only in-frame clones and drops some. The sample lists fewer than 250,000 clones; roughly 75% were seen once. Sample: PBMCs. J is TRBJ1-6 and V is TRBV14; TRBD1 matches at 7 bases. The source of this sequence is a man aged 25 to 40 in good health and CMV-seropositive. The CDR3 sequence: CASSQAQGTYNSPLHF. Here the CDR3 DNA reads TGTGCCAGCAGCCAAGCACAGGGGACCTATAATTCACCCCTCCACTTT.